A selection of T cell receptor beta chains follows, all from one sample in a study of blood T cell repertoires in COVID-19. Using immunoSEQ multiplex PCR, the repertoire was profiled, and TCRdb retains in-frame clones only, with some absent. This sample carries around 240,000 clones, 70% to 90% of them seen once, and the ten largest clones take about 0.93%. Sequencing was done on a sample of peripheral blood. Source of these receptors: a man in his forties or fifties with acute or convalescent COVID-19. Both conserved end residues are part of each CDR3. Fields, in order: clone size, D gene, V gene, J gene, CDR3 protein, CDR3 DNA. The D gene is left open where the match is weak. For some rows the clone size is stated as once, few or many, or as a class when expanded; others skip it.

>.|.|TRBV5-4|TRBJ2-1
CASSLALTPYNEQFF
TGTGCCAGCAGCTTGGCCTTGACTCCCTACAATGAGCAGTTCTTC
>.|.|TRBV7-2|TRBJ2-5
CASSFAGLETQYF
TGTGCCAGCAGCTTCGCAGGGTTGGAGACCCAGTACTTC
>.|.|TRBV28|TRBJ2-7
CASSTRGQQYF
TGTGCCAGCAGTACCCGAGGGCAGCAGTACTTC
>.|.|TRBV3-1/TRBV3-2|TRBJ2-7
CASSHIAGEQYF
TGTGCCAGCAGCCATATCGCGGGCGAGCAGTACTTC
>.|TRBD1|TRBV6-5|TRBJ1-2
CASSYSRTGGIGYTF
TGTGCCAGCAGTTACTCTCGGACAGGGGGCATTGGCTACACCTTC
>.|.|TRBV29-1|TRBJ1-1
CSVVGQLNTEAFF
TGCAGCGTTGTGGGGCAGCTGAACACTGAAGCTTTCTTT
>.|TRBD1|TRBV28|TRBJ1-3
CASRTTGDSGNTIYF
TGTGCCAGCAGGACGACAGGGGACTCTGGAAACACCATATATTTT
>.|.|TRBV6-6|TRBJ2-3
CASSPDWYTQYF
TGTGCCAGCAGCCCAGACTGGTATACGCAGTATTTT
>.|.|TRBV21-1|TRBJ1-2
CASSKSKGDMEERSYTF
TGTGCCAGCAGCAAATCAAAGGGGGACATGGAGGAGCGGAGCTACACCTTC
>.|.|TRBV19|TRBJ1-5
CASSTRGGANQPQHF
TGTGCCAGTAGTACCCGGGGAGGAGCAAATCAGCCCCAGCATTTT
>.|.|TRBV28|TRBJ1-5
CASSPLKSSNQPQHF
TGTGCCAGCAGTCCCCTTAAATCCAGCAATCAGCCCCAGCATTTT
>.|TRBD2|TRBV5-6|TRBJ2-7
CASSFGASGGEQYF
TGTGCCAGCAGCTTCGGGGCTAGCGGGGGGGAGCAGTACTTC
>.|TRBD1|TRBV29-1|TRBJ1-2
CSVSEGAGGYTF
TGCAGCGTGTCGGAGGGGGCCGGTGGCTACACCTTC
>.|TRBD1|TRBV14|TRBJ1-1
CASSQGTGLLAEAFF
TGTGCCAGCAGCCAAGGGACAGGCCTTTTAGCTGAAGCTTTCTTT
>.|TRBD1|TRBV13|TRBJ1-2
CASSSTDQRTGESGYTF
TGTGCCAGCAGCTCCACGGACCAAAGAACAGGGGAAAGTGGCTACACCTTC
>.|TRBD2|TRBV6-5|TRBJ2-6
CASRQRGAGANVLTF
TGTGCCAGCAGGCAGCGGGGGGCTGGGGCCAACGTCCTGACTTTC
>.|.|TRBV6-5|TRBJ1-4
CASRQNEKLFF
TGTGCCAGCAGACAAAATGAAAAACTGTTTTTT
>.|.|TRBV11-2|TRBJ2-7
CASSFLQPFPYEQYF
TGTGCCAGCAGCTTTTTACAGCCATTCCCCTACGAGCAGTACTTC
>.|TRBD1|TRBV18|TRBJ1-5
CASSPETGNGNQPQHF
TGTGCCAGCTCACCGGAGACAGGGAATGGCAATCAGCCCCAGCATTTT
>.|.|TRBV7-9|TRBJ1-6
CASSSGLRSPLHF
TGTGCCAGCAGCTCAGGGTTAAGGTCACCCCTCCACTTT
>once|TRBD1|TRBV10-3|TRBJ2-3
CAISESDRTGVTDTQYF
TGTGCCATCAGTGAGTCGGATCGGACAGGGGTCACAGATACGCAGTATTTT
>.|TRBD1|TRBV7-9|TRBJ2-7
CASSLVGQVFYEQYF
TGTGCCAGCAGCTTAGTGGGACAGGTGTTCTACGAGCAGTACTTC
>.|.|TRBV11-3|TRBJ1-1
CASSFTGSGTEAFF
TGTGCCAGCAGCTTTACAGGGAGTGGGACTGAAGCTTTCTTT
>.|TRBD2|TRBV5-8|TRBJ2-5
CASSTGTSGGQETQYF
TGTGCCAGCAGCACCGGGACTAGCGGGGGACAAGAGACCCAGTACTTC
>.|.|TRBV2|TRBJ1-5
CASSEGGGRQPQHF
TGTGCCAGCAGTGAAGGGGGAGGGCGTCAGCCCCAGCATTTT
>.|.|TRBV20-1|TRBJ1-5
CSASLRVNQPQHF
TGCAGTGCTAGTTTGAGGGTAAATCAGCCCCAGCATTTT
>.|.|TRBV18|TRBJ2-1
CASSPGRQYNEQFF
TGTGCCAGCTCACCTGGAAGACAATACAATGAGCAGTTCTTC
>.|TRBD1|TRBV28|TRBJ1-5
CASSFFGTGVNQPQHF
TGTGCCAGCAGTTTTTTCGGGACAGGGGTTAATCAGCCCCAGCATTTT
>.|.|TRBV11-2|TRBJ2-5
CASSPRRGTAGFQETQYF
TGTGCCAGCAGCCCTCGCCGGGGGACGGCAGGCTTCCAAGAGACCCAGTACTTC
>.|.|TRBV19|TRBJ1-2
CASSLDPGNYGYTF
TGTGCCAGTAGTCTGGACCCGGGGAACTATGGCTACACCTTC
>.|.|TRBV5-1|TRBJ1-2
CASSYFDREGGYTF
TGCGCCAGCAGCTACTTTGACCGGGAAGGTGGCTACACCTTC
>.|.|TRBV11-2|TRBJ2-3
CASSLGDLARTDTQYF
TGTGCCAGCAGCTTAGGCGACTTAGCCCGCACAGATACGCAGTATTTT
>.|TRBD1|TRBV19|TRBJ1-5
CASRNDRDQPQHF
TGTGCCAGTAGAAATGACAGGGATCAGCCCCAGCATTTT
>.|.|TRBV18|TRBJ1-1
CASSPRTGDTEAFF
TGTGCCAGCTCACCTCGGACTGGGGACACTGAAGCTTTCTTT
>.|TRBD1|TRBV19|TRBJ1-2
CASTKTGAISNYGYTF
TGTGCCAGTACCAAGACAGGGGCTATCTCTAACTATGGCTACACCTTC
>.|.|TRBV2|TRBJ1-6
CASSEGQGGISYNSPLHF
TGTGCCAGCAGTGAAGGGCAGGGAGGTATCTCCTATAATTCACCCCTCCACTTT
>.|.|TRBV11-2|TRBJ1-1
CASRASGAGTEAFF
TGTGCCAGCAGGGCCTCAGGGGCCGGGACTGAAGCTTTCTTT
>.|.|TRBV6-5|TRBJ1-2
CASSTTGLMDGYTF
TGTGCCAGCAGTACAACAGGGTTGATGGATGGCTACACCTTC
>.|TRBD2|TRBV24-1|TRBJ2-1
CATSDIRGGAYNEQFF
TGTGCCACCAGTGATATACGGGGGGGCGCCTACAATGAGCAGTTCTTC
>.|TRBD1|TRBV18|TRBJ1-2
CASSELQGVAANYGYTF
TGTGCCAGCTCCGAGTTACAGGGGGTCGCGGCTAACTATGGCTACACCTTC
>.|.|TRBV18|TRBJ2-3
CASSLAGPTDTQYF
TGTGCCAGCTCACTAGCCGGTCCCACAGATACGCAGTATTTT
>few|.|TRBV6-5|TRBJ1-2
CASSYSTRGEDGYTF
TGTGCCAGCAGTTACTCGACGAGAGGAGAAGATGGCTACACCTTC
>.|.|TRBV7-3|TRBJ2-2
CASSPRGTGELFF
TGTGCCAGCAGCCCACGGGGTACCGGGGAGCTGTTTTTT
>.|.|TRBV4-1|TRBJ2-2
CASSHERTNTGELFF
TGCGCCAGCAGCCATGAGCGGACGAACACCGGGGAGCTGTTTTTT
>.|.|TRBV9|TRBJ1-6
CAGSVEGDNSPLHF
TGTGCCGGCAGCGTAGAGGGGGATAATTCACCCCTCCACTTT
>.|.|TRBV6-6|TRBJ1-1
CASSLGATEAFF
TGTGCCAGCAGTCTTGGGGCTACTGAAGCTTTCTTT
>.|.|TRBV7-9|TRBJ1-1
CASSIGQPNTEAFF
TGTGCCAGCAGCATAGGACAGCCGAACACTGAAGCTTTCTTT
>.|.|TRBV11-1|TRBJ2-7
CASSLAGGSPYEQYF
TGTGCCAGCAGCTTAGCGGGAGGAAGCCCCTACGAGCAGTACTTC
>once|.|TRBV9|TRBJ1-4
CASSGHGQSNEKLFF
TGTGCCAGCAGCGGTCACGGACAGAGTAATGAAAAACTGTTTTTT
>.|.|TRBV11-2|TRBJ1-5
CASSLTGPNQPQHF
TGTGCCAGCAGCCTAACAGGGCCGAATCAGCCCCAGCATTTT